Sequencing of this T cell receptor beta chain was carried out in a study of blood T cell repertoires in COVID-19. The overall study: Italy, Spain and the United States were the sources of the convalescent and acute COVID-19 samples. The cDNA or gDNA used as material had been derived from T cells, B-cell-depleted T cells, or PBMCs.

Under the authors' procedure: Estimates of nucleated cell counts were drawn from the amplification of reference gene primers. Here immunoSEQ multiplex PCR was the method, and the copy in TCRdb shows in-frame clones only, minus some. V and J calls and clone size are as listed in that table; D and trimming were resolved from the DNA. This table has about 250,000 clones, approximately 91% appearing once. This CDR3 comprises 17 residues. Looked up from germline, CDR1 is MGHRA and CDR2 is YSYEKL. The V segment lost 4 bases and the J segment 4 bases; nucleotides outside the gene matches: 6. This TCR was sampled from a woman in her 30s with acute or convalescent COVID-19. Sequenced sample: peripheral blood. V is TRBV4-1 and J is TRBJ2-6; 11 positions agree with TRBD2. The CDR3 bases are TGCGCCAGCAGCCCACTAGCGGGAGTGTCCGGGGCCAACGTCCTGACTTTC. Amino acid sequence: CASSPLAGVSGANVLTF.